The 21 T cell receptor beta chains reported below all come from one sample, sequenced in a study of cytomegalovirus exposure and HLA in healthy donors. The primer mix had 60 Vbeta and 13 Jbeta primers. Sequenced by immunoSEQ multiplex PCR; TCRdb stores in-frame clones only, minus some. The repertoire includes over 70,000 clones, 80% of them detected once, and roughly 25% sits in the top ten. The sequenced material came from PBMCs. The receptors were sampled from a woman aged 50 to 65 in good health and CMV-seropositive.

This clone was found a few times. The gene calls are TRBV6-1 and TRBJ1-2; 9 nucleotides align to TRBD1. Germline CDR1 reads MNHNS; CDR2 reads SASEGT. The CDR3 has 14 amino acids. V shed 0 bases and J 9 bases; nucleotides not matched to a gene: 5. The CDR3 region has the DNA TGTGCCAGCAGTGAAGCGGGACAGGGTTGGAGCTACACCTTC. Protein sequence: CASSEAGQGWSYTF.

The chain links TRBV12-5 to TRBJ2-3, with TRBD1 matching over 7 bases. Per the germline V gene, CDR1 is LGHNT and CDR2 is FRNRAP. V gave up 5 bases and J gave up 5 bases; unmatched junction bases: 10. This CDR3 is 15 amino acids long. CDR3 residues: CASGPEDRQGDTQYF. Written as DNA, the CDR3 is TGTGCTAGTGGTCCCGAGGACAGGCAGGGAGATACGCAGTATTTT.

In its sample, this clone was seen once. This sequence joins TRBV30 and TRBJ1-1, with D unclear. CDR3 length equals 12 residues. Trimming cost V 5 bases and J 5 bases, with 12 bases left between them. Germline V CDR1 and CDR2: GTSNPN, SVGIG (reference sequence). CDR3 sequence: CAWRLEVTEAFF. CDR3 DNA sequence: TGTGCCTGGCGCTTGGAGGTGACTGAAGCTTTCTTT.

The chain links TRBV6-6 to TRBJ2-1, with 9 bases matching TRBD2. The germline gives CDR1 MNHNY, CDR2 SVGAGI (reference sequence). The trim removed 7 bases at V and 10 bases at J, leaving 8 bases unmatched. The CDR3 length is 13 residues. CDR3 sequence: CASTGTSLGEQFF. Written as DNA, the CDR3 is TGTGCCAGCACGGGGACTAGCTTGGGCGAGCAGTTCTTC.

CDR3 in DNA: TGTGCCAGCAGCTCGCGGACTGGCAATGAGCAGTTCTTC. Translated: CASSSRTGNEQFF. The V gene is TRBV11-2, the J gene TRBJ2-1; possibly TRBD2 for D (5 bases). This CDR3 has 13 residues. Germline lookup yields CDR1 SGHAT and CDR2 FQNNGV. V shed 4 bases and J shed 6 bases, with 10 bases lying between them.

This chain links TRBV4-2 with TRBJ2-5; the match to TRBD2 covers 8 bases. The J call may not be correct, given that the DNA end is closer to TRBJ2-7. The CDR3 spans 14 residues. Germline V gene sequence: CDR1 LGHNA, CDR2 YNFKEQ. This CDR3 is CASSPGLAHDEQYF. CDR3 nucleotides: TGTGCCAGCAGCCCCGGACTAGCCCATGACGAGCAGTACTTC.

The chain links TRBV7-8 to TRBJ2-5; the D is unclear. The J call is in doubt because the DNA end fits TRBJ2-7 better. This CDR3 comprises 14 residues. CDR1 and CDR2 (germline): SGHVS, FQNEAQ. The CDR3 DNA sequence: TGTGCCAGCAGCCCCCGGCATGGAGCCTACGAGCAGTACTTC. This encodes CASSPRHGAYEQYF.

The V gene is TRBV4-1, the J gene TRBJ2-3, with 12 bases matching TRBD2. There are 16 residues in the CDR3. Germline V lookup: CDR1 MGHRA, CDR2 YSYEKL. V shed 1 base, J shed 3 bases, and the junction held 2 bases outside the gene matches. CDR3 in amino acids: CASSQGLAGGTDTQYF. The CDR3 nucleotides read TGCGCCAGCAGCCAAGGGCTAGCGGGGGGGACAGATACGCAGTATTTT.

This chain links TRBV11-3 with TRBJ1-1; D unresolved. Germline V gives CDR1 SGHNT, CDR2 YENEEA. The V end was cut by 5 bases, the J end by 0 bases, with 13 bases between. The CDR3 covers 15 residues. CDR3 loop: CASSPGGSLNTEAFF. The CDR3 DNA sequence: TGTGCCAGCAGCCCCGGTGGGAGTTTGAACACTGAAGCTTTCTTT.

The rearrangement joins TRBV30 to TRBJ2-7; D may be TRBD1 (6 bases). CDR3 size: 15 residues. The ends were cut back, 3 bases at V and 6 bases at J, with 21 bases in the middle. Germline CDR1 GTSNPN, CDR2 SVGIG (reference sequence). CDR3 region: CAWRTPGQSFGEQYF. CDR3 DNA: TGTGCCTGGAGGACCCCCGGACAGTCGTTTGGCGAGCAGTACTTC.

This clone was found a few times. This chain joins TRBV2 and TRBJ1-4, with 8 bases that match TRBD1. J was trimmed by 8 bases and V by 6 bases; bases with no gene match: 11. Germline values: CDR1 SNHLY, CDR2 FYNNEI. The CDR3 has 15 residues. CDR3 nucleotide sequence: TGTGCCAGCAGCTCCACGGGACAGGCGAGGGAAAAACTGTTTTTT. This codes for CASSSTGQAREKLFF.

The chain is built from TRBV7-9 and TRBJ2-3; D call uncertain. This CDR3 comprises 12 residues. V was pared by 5 bases and J by 6 bases, with 9 bases between. CDR1 is SEHNR and CDR2 is FQNEAQ in the germline V gene (reference sequence). In DNA, the CDR3 is TGTGCCAGCAGCCTTACGAGGGATACGCAGTATTTT. The encoded protein is CASSLTRDTQYF.

V is TRBV5-1 and J is TRBJ2-3; D unclear. Per the germline V gene, CDR1 is SGHRS and CDR2 is YFSETQ. This CDR3 has 14 amino acids. V was clipped by 0 bases and J by 0 bases, with 5 bases between them. For the CDR3, the DNA is TGCGCCAGCAGCTTGGGCGTCAGCACAGATACGCAGTATTTT. It yields the protein CASSLGVSTDTQYF.

The chain is built from TRBV6-4 and TRBJ2-1; D is perhaps TRBD2 (6 bases). This CDR3 is built from 14 residues. Germline V gene data show CDR1 as MRHNA and CDR2 as SNTAGT. Deletions cut 6 bases from V and 6 bases from J, with 15 bases between. The CDR3 sequence: CASSVGLEGNEQFF. CDR3 nucleotides: TGTGCCAGCAGCGTGGGACTCGAGGGCAATGAGCAGTTCTTC.

The V and J genes are TRBV6-1 and TRBJ1-2; TRBD1 matches at 8 bases. After removal of 0 bases from V and 8 bases from J, the junction contained 11 bases not matched to a gene. There are 16 residues in the CDR3. The V gene's germline CDR1 is MNHNS and CDR2 SASEGT. The CDR3 DNA follows: TGTGCCAGCAGTGAAGCATACAGGGGGGTGAGGCTCGGCTACACCTTC. Translated: CASSEAYRGVRLGYTF.

The V gene is TRBV18, the J gene TRBJ2-6; no clear D gene. There are 14 residues in the CDR3. CDR1 KGHSH and CDR2 LQKENI come from the germline V gene. V shed 7 bases and J shed 0 bases, with 7 bases lying between them. The CDR3 DNA follows: TGTGCCAGCTTCCGGAGCTCTGGGGCCAACGTCCTGACTTTC. Translating gives CASFRSSGANVLTF.

This chain connects TRBV5-4 to TRBJ2-7; D remains unclear. Germline loops: CDR1 SGHNT, CDR2 YYREEE (reference sequence). V lost 1 base, J lost 2 bases, and 10 bases lay in between. CDR3 size: 14 residues. The CDR3 loop is CASSLQVFPYEQYF. CDR3 bases: TGTGCCAGCAGCTTGCAGGTGTTCCCCTACGAGCAGTACTTC.

The V call is TRBV7-2, the J call TRBJ1-1; 7 nucleotides agree with TRBD1. There are 14 residues in the CDR3. Looked up from germline, CDR1 is SGHTA and CDR2 is FQGNSA. Trimming removed 7 bases from V and 4 bases from J; junction bases left unmatched: 9. The CDR3 region is CASTEQGWVTEAFF. The CDR3 coding sequence is TGTGCCAGCACCGAACAGGGGTGGGTCACTGAAGCTTTCTTT.

The chain uses TRBV11-2 and TRBJ2-7, with TRBD1 as a possible D gene (8 bases). This CDR3 has 15 amino acids. Looked up from germline, CDR1 is SGHAT and CDR2 is FQNNGV. V lost 3 bases to trimming and J lost 3 bases, with 15 bases between them. The CDR3 nucleotides are TGTGCCAGCAGCTTCGGCAGCGGGACAGGCTACGAGCAGTACGTC. Translation: CASSFGSGTGYEQYV.

The chain couples TRBV9 to TRBJ1-1; 10 bases are shared with TRBD1. Germline CDR1 is SGDLS and CDR2 is YYNGEE. The CDR3 extends over 14 amino acids. Trimming took 2 bases from V and 7 from J; bases not matched to a gene: 5. CDR3: CASSVFRDRGEAFF. The CDR3 coding sequence is TGTGCCAGCAGCGTGTTCCGGGACAGGGGTGAAGCTTTCTTT.

The chain links TRBV6-6 to TRBJ2-3; 7 bases are a match to TRBD1. CDR1 is MNHNY, CDR2 SVGAGI, per germline (reference sequence). The CDR3 spans 12 residues. V shed 10 bases and J 4 bases; nucleotides not matched to a gene: 5. The CDR3 reads CATRQGPDTQYF. The CDR3 nucleotides are TGTGCCACCCGACAGGGACCAGATACGCAGTATTTT.